This TCR beta chain was recovered during a study of cytomegalovirus exposure and HLA in healthy donors. Separation from the approximately 710-subject first cohort characterized the 120-subject validation cohort, to which the donors belonged. With regard to this clone: Its cognate antigen is unknown.

Generated by immunoSEQ multiplex PCR, the TCRdb table keeps only in-frame clones and is missing some. The top ten hold more than 1% of the sample, which has approximately 240,000 clones, around nine tenths seen once. Study-level findings and limits: In vitro data verified three CMV-associated chains as specific for CMV antigens. Accounts indicate the classifier identified cytomegalovirus status with strong specificity and sensitivity.

Per germline, CDR1 MDHEN and CDR2 SYDVKM. V was pared by 7 bases and J by 3 bases, with 5 bases of the junction left unmatched. This CDR3 is built from 15 residues. The chain carries TRBV28 and TRBJ1-5; TRBD1 agrees at 11 bases. This clonotype was sampled from a woman aged 18 to 35 in good health and CMV-seronegative. The sample taken for sequencing was PBMCs. In nucleotides, the CDR3 is TGTGCCAGCACTTGGGACAGGGGGTACAATCAGCCCCAGCATTTT. This codes for CASTWDRGYNQPQHF.